Each of the 8 T cell receptor beta chains below was sequenced from the same sample in a study of control samples from healthy donors and cancer patients. Sequenced by immunoSEQ multiplex PCR; TCRdb stores in-frame clones only, minus some. The sample records some 120,000 clones, just under 90% being singletons. The sequencing sample was made of blood. Receptors were obtained from a man aged 25 to 45 in good health.

The chain is built from TRBV12-5 and TRBJ1-2; no clear D gene. From germline, CDR1 is LGHNT and CDR2 FRNRAP. There are 12 residues in the CDR3. V dropped 3 bases and J dropped 7 bases, with 9 bases sitting between them. The CDR3 spells CASGLGQGGYTF. For the CDR3, the DNA is TGTGCTAGTGGTTTAGGCCAAGGTGGCTACACCTTC.

The chain carries TRBV3-1 (or the pseudogene TRBV3-2) and TRBJ1-2; 10 nucleotides agree with TRBD1. Germline CDR1 and CDR2: LGHDT and YNNKEL (reference sequence). The CDR3 length is 13 residues. J lost 8 bases, V lost 4 bases, and 4 bases had no gene match. CDR3 sequence: CASSLPTGGGYTF. The CDR3 bases are TGTGCCAGCAGCCTCCCGACAGGGGGCGGCTACACCTTC.

This clone was recorded only once. The chain couples TRBV5-6 to TRBJ2-5; D might be TRBD2 (6 bases). V dropped 5 bases and J dropped 5 bases, with 16 bases sitting between them. Germline assignment: CDR1 SGHDT and CDR2 YYEEEE. The CDR3 sequence is 14 residues long. CDR3 loop: CASSSGRRGETQYF. The CDR3 DNA is TGTGCCAGCAGTTCCGGACGCCGGGGGGAGACCCAGTACTTC. Full variable domain (rest looked up from reference TRBV5-6 and TRBJ2-5): DAGVTQSPTHLIKTRGQQVTLRCSPKSGHDTVSWYQQALGQGPQFIFQYYEEEERQRGNFPDRFSGHQFPNYSSELNVNALLLGDSALYLCASSSGRRGETQYFGPGTRLLVL.

V gene TRBV6-1 combines with J gene TRBJ1-1; D is unresolved. With 2 bases removed from V and 1 base from J, the gap between germline ends came to 8 bases. The V gene's germline CDR1 is MNHNS and CDR2 SASEGT. CDR3 length: 14 amino acids. CDR3 nucleotides: TGTGCCAGCAGTGAAACTTTGGCGAACACTGAAGCTTTCTTT. Its translation is CASSETLANTEAFF.

The chain couples TRBV6-1 to TRBJ1-1; D call uncertain. Germline V lookup: CDR1 MNHNS, CDR2 SASEGT. Trimming pared 3 bases from V and 8 bases from J, leaving 7 bases between. The CDR3 consists of 11 residues. This CDR3 is CASSDSPEAFF. The CDR3 DNA reads TGTGCCAGCAGTGATTCCCCAGAAGCTTTCTTT.

The rearrangement links TRBV2 to TRBJ2-3, with TRBD1 matching over 8 bases. There are 16 residues in the CDR3. Trimming cost V 4 bases and J 1 base; bases outside gene matches: 7. CDR1 and CDR2 from the germline V gene are SNHLY and FYNNEI. The CDR3 DNA reads TGTGCCAGCAGTGTTTCCGGACAGGGCCGCACAGATACGCAGTATTTT. It yields the protein CASSVSGQGRTDTQYF. Looking up the rest from reference TRBV2 and TRBJ2-3 gives the full variable domain: EPEVTQTPSHQVTQMGQEVILRCVPISNHLYFYWYRQILGQKVEFLVSFYNNEISEKSEIFDDQFSVERPDGSNFTLKIRSTKLEDSAMYFCASSVSGQGRTDTQYFGPGTRLTVL.

This clone was counted between two and nine times. V and J are TRBV18 and TRBJ2-2; D not certain. The CDR3 loop spans 12 amino acids. Germline V CDR1 and CDR2: KGHSH, LQKENI. The germline V and J ends were trimmed by 4 bases and 7 bases, with 7 bases remaining between them. The CDR3 sequence: CASSLMGGELFF. The CDR3 coding sequence is TGTGCCAGCTCACTGATGGGCGGGGAGCTGTTTTTT.

This clone was recorded once. The chain links TRBV2 to TRBJ1-6, with D tentatively TRBD1 (6 bases). The CDR3 runs 12 residues. In germline, CDR1 is SNHLY, CDR2 FYNNEI. The V gene lost 4 bases and the J gene lost 11 bases, with 9 bases spanning the gap. CDR3 protein: CASSGTVPPLHF. The CDR3 region has the DNA TGTGCCAGCAGTGGGACAGTTCCACCCCTCCACTTT.